Below, one TCR beta chain is given with its context. The antigen it recognizes is unknown. The junction shows a germline mismatch at one end, possibly a read error. The data derive from a study of blood T cell repertoires in COVID-19 (dated by TCRdb to 2019 to 2021). Some background on the complete study: The collaborator samples originated in the United States, Italy and Spain and spanned the acute and convalescent phases of COVID-19. The samples were drawn from two sources: the first 160 participants of the ongoing ImmuneRACE study, and over 1,000 subjects contributed by 6 global collaborators. The repertoires were released in a freely available public database meant as a resource for research on the immune response to SARS-CoV-2. Where HLA class I and class II types were available, the types were taken from metadata supplied by the sample provider, not from assay-based typing. The prospective study material was composed of cDNA or gDNA derived from T cells, B-cell-depleted T cells, or PBMCs. Deeply sampled blood TCRbeta repertoires from subjects exposed to, actively infected with, or recovered from COVID-19 were included in the dataset. Sample metadata almost always included a de-identified subject ID, COVID-19 status, age in years and sex.

TCRbeta CDR3 regions were amplified from genomic DNA by means of the immunoSEQ Assay, a bias-controlled multiplex PCR. Processing in the source paper ran as follows. Nucleated cell counts per sample were estimated from amplification of reference gene primers within the assay. To quantify the absolute abundance of each unique TCRbeta CDR3 rearrangement, sequence reads were collapsed and filtered. For each sample, productive Simpson clonality was calculated by taking the square root of Simpson's diversity index across productive rearrangements. Held by TCRdb, this immuneACCESS table contains in-frame sequences only and omits some clones. Under half of the omission traces to an unresolved V gene where checked; the cause of the rest is unknown. V, J and clone size are those of that table, while D and trimming were read from the DNA. In this sample the table shows 200,000 or so clones, more than 65% of which occur a single time. The ten largest clones represent roughly 2.3% of the sample.

The collaborating institutions used their own protocols to collect whole blood in K2EDTA tubes. For TCRbeta analysis, collaborators shipped samples as frozen whole blood, isolated PBMCs, or DNA extracted from either of those sample types. Study-wide conclusions, independent of this receptor: Clinical and demographic metadata were provided uncurated, with the amount varying by source and participant.

The CDR3 measures 12 amino acids from cysteine to phenylalanine. Only CDR3 DNA remains: 36 bases, in frame from the first base. Taken from the germline V gene, the CDR1 and CDR2 loops are MDHEN and SYDVKM. The sequence was obtained from a woman aged 60-70 years with acute or convalescent COVID-19. Sequencing used peripheral blood. The V and J segments used are TRBV28 and TRBJ1-2; the D gene cannot be resolved reliably. For the CDR3, the sequence is CASSSGGSIVGF. The bases are TGTGCCAGCAGTTCTGGCGGGAGTATTGTGGGCTTC.